The clone carrying this TCR beta chain has a handful of counts. Antigen unknown. The data derive from a study of beta chain features in type 1 diabetes. Study-wide results and limits: Shorter templates might be favored by PCR, and equally so in patients and in controls. Type 1 diabetes patients had TCRB CDR3s that were shorter (moderately but significantly so) in all four CD4+ subsets. More deletions and fewer insertions at VDJ junctions were found in patients with type 1 diabetes.

Every bit of the isolated RNA underwent reverse transcription, so sequencing read expressed TCRB transcripts. Some clones are missing from TCRdb's copy, which holds only in-frame ones; the method was immunoSEQ multiplex PCR. The top ten hold 0.03% to 0.045% of the sample, which has some 660,000 clones, about an eighth seen once. Sorted populations were all over 95% pure. V shed 3 bases and J 5 bases; nucleotides not matched to a gene: 7. Germline CDR1 is KGHSH and CDR2 is LQKENI. This CDR3 contains 15 residues. The source material was naive CD4+ T cells from blood. The gene calls are TRBV18 and TRBJ2-3; TRBD2 matches at 8 bases. The TCR originated in a man aged 18 to 30 with type 1 diabetes. In nucleotides, the CDR3 is TGTGCCAGCTCACCTCCGGGGGGGCCGGGAGATACGCAGTATTTT. Protein sequence: CASSPPGGPGDTQYF.